The subject of this entry is one T cell receptor beta chain. Its antigen is not yet known. The input lacks base qualities; no much larger clone sits a single base away. The sample comes from a study of early T cells in non-severe SARS-CoV-2 infection (dated by TCRdb to the early 2020s). About the investigation overall: Bulk RNA from unsorted whole blood was used for TCR sequencing, so alpha and beta chains could not be paired.

The CDR3 goes from the cysteine to the phenylalanine over 14 residues. The sequence is cut down to CDR3 DNA, 42 bases in frame from base 1. V was cut back by 0 bases and J by 3 bases, leaving a gap of 6 bases between them. From the germline V gene, CDR1 is SGHRS and CDR2 is YFSETQ. The study was a case-control design nested within a healthcare worker cohort in London, UK, with weekly nasopharyngeal swab PCR tests and blood sampling. Between 23 and 31 March 2020, the week of the UK lockdown, healthcare workers were enrolled and then followed up weekly for as long as 16 weeks. Beyond this particular receptor, the publication reports: VDJdb matching was skewed toward anti-spike CD8 responses, so virus-specific expansions were likely underestimated and private and CD4 specificities were missed.

The library relied on 5' RACE. Sequencing was performed on a NextSeq 500. Unique molecular identifiers were attached to individual cDNA molecules in the TCR library protocol so that sequencing error and PCR bias could be corrected. Both TCR alpha and beta chains were sequenced, and tight co-correlation was observed between alpha and beta sequence abundances in each sample. For the original study's pipeline: Decombinator V4 was used to annotate the V gene, J gene and CDR3 of the TCR sequences. Expanded TCRs were defined as changing significantly between any two time points under a Poisson model with p below 0.0001. TCR abundances were normalised to the total number of TCRs sequenced per sample and were expressed as counts per million. TRAV1-2 paired with TRAJ12, TRAJ20 or TRAJ33 defined MAIT TCRs, while TRAV10 paired with TRAJ18 defined iNKT TCRs. VDJdb, accessed 1 November 2021, was searched for CMV, EBV and SARS-CoV-2 annotated TCRs, with TCRs annotated for multiple antigens excluded. TCRdb reworked the public reads: Q25 trimming with fastp, MiXCR clone assembly, productive beta chains retained. Rows with a matching CDR3 protein are joined into one entry that keeps the most common DNA and genes. What appears here as the V and J calls and clone size reflects TCRdb's work, not the paper's. The sample table shows roughly 120,000 distinct CDR3 sequences, and around 13% are seen once. Jointly, the top ten make up approximately 4% of the sample.

The specimen comprised whole blood, sampled at baseline. The rearranged chain carries TRBV5-1 and TRBJ1-4, with the D segment identity uncertain. The receptor was isolated from an adult who was a healthcare worker with PCR-confirmed SARS-CoV-2 infection or an uninfected control (not recorded which). The CDR3 has the sequence CASSLAGPNEKLFF. The sequenced DNA is TGCGCCAGCAGCTTGGCCGGACCTAATGAAAAACTGTTTTTT. The entire variable domain, with the stretches around the CDR3 drawn from the reference TRBV5-1 and TRBJ1-4 proteins, is KAGVTQTPRYLIKTRGQQVTLSCSPISGHRSVSWYQQTPGQGLQFLFEYFSETQRNKGNFPGRFSGRQFSNSRSEMNVSTLELGDSALYLCASSLAGPNEKLFFGSGTQLSVL.